The subject of this entry is one T cell receptor beta chain. Its matching antigen is unknown. Trimming removed 5 bases from V and 0 bases from J, with 6 bases in between. Looked up from germline, CDR1 is GTSNPN and CDR2 is SVGIG (reference sequence). The CDR3 spans 12 residues. This entry comes from a study of OX40 agonist ivuxolimab in advanced cancers. Study information: Every 2 weeks, ivuxolimab was infused into the patients intravenously at between 0.01 and 10 mg/kg.

Study findings and constraints: Low levels of normalized T-cell clonal expansion also appeared in some nonresponders.

Only in-frame clones appear in the TCRdb table, and some are missing; sequencing was by immunoSEQ multiplex PCR. The sample includes about 24,000 clones, approximately 85% of them seen just once. Peripheral blood came from all dose cohorts at three timepoints. The source is an adult with an advanced solid tumor such as melanoma, head and neck, liver or kidney cancer. The chain carries TRBV30 and TRBJ2-3; no clear D. The specimen comprised CD4+ or CD8+ T cells sorted from blood, sampled in a trial of the OX40 agonist ivuxolimab. CDR3 nucleotide sequence: TGTGCCTGGGAGATTAGCACAGATACGCAGTATTTT. It yields the protein CAWEISTDTQYF.